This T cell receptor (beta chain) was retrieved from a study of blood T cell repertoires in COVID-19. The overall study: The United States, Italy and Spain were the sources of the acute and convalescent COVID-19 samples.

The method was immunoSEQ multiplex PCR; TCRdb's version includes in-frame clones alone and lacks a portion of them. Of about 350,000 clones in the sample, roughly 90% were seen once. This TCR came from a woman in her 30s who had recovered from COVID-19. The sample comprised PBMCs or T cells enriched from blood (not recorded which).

CDR3 nucleotides: TGTGCCAGCAGCCAAGATGTCACAGGGGGCCGTTCACCCCTCCACTTT. It is translated as CASSQDVTGGRSPLHF. This sequence joins TRBV3-1 (or the pseudogene TRBV3-2) and TRBJ1-6, with 9 bases that match TRBD1. J lost 9 bases, V lost 0 bases, and 6 bases had no gene match. The CDR3 runs 16 residues. The germline V gene encodes CDR1 LGHDT and CDR2 YNNKEL (reference sequence).